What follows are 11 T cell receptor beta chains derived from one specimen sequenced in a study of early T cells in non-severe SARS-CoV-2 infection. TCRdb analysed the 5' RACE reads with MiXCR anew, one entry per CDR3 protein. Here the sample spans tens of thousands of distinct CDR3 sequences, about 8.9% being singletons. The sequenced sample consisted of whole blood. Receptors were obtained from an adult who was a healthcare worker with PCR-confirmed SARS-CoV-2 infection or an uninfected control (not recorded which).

The CDR3 reads CASTLSPSLAGWNEQFF. The CDR3 coding sequence is TGTGCCAGCACCCTCTCTCCATCGCTAGCGGGATGGAATGAGCAGTTCTTC. V is TRBV7-2 and J is TRBJ2-1; 9 nucleotides align to TRBD2. The CDR3 runs to 17 residues. Germline V gene lookup returns CDR1 SGHTA and CDR2 FQGNSA. The V segment lost 7 bases and the J segment 7 bases; nucleotides outside the gene matches: 17.

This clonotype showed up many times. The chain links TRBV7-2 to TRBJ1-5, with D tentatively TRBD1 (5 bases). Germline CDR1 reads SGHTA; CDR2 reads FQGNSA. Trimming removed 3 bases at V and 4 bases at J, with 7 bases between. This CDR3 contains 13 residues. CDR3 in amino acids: CASSLTVNQPQHF. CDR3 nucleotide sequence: TGTGCCAGCAGCTTGACAGTGAATCAGCCCCAGCATTTT.

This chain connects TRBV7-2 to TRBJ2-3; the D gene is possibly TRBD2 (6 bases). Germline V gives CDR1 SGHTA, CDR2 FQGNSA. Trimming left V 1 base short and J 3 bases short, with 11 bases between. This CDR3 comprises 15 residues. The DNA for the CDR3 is TGTGCCAGCAGCTTAGATAGCGGCCCAACAGATACGCAGTATTTT. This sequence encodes CASSLDSGPTDTQYF.

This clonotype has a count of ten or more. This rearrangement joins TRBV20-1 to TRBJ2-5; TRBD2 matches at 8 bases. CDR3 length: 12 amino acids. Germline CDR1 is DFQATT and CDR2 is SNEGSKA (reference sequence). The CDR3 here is CSTAGGQETQYF. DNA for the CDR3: TGCAGCACGGCGGGGGGACAAGAGACCCAGTACTTC.

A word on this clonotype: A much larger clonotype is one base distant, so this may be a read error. The CDR3 sequence: CPTSDGAALAKNIQYF. CDR3 nucleotide sequence: TGTCCCACCAGTGATGGGGCGGCCCTAGCCAAAAACATTCAGTACTTC. This rearrangement joins TRBV24-1 to TRBJ2-4, with a weak D call TRBD1 (5 bases). There are 16 residues in the CDR3. The germline V gene encodes CDR1 KGHDR and CDR2 SFDVKD.

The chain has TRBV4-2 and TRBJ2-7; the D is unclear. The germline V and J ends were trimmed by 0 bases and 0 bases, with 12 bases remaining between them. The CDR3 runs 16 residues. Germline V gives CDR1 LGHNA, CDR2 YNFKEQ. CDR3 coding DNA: TGTGCCAGCAGCCAAGACGGTTCGCAAAGCTCCTACGAGCAGTACTTC. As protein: CASSQDGSQSSYEQYF.

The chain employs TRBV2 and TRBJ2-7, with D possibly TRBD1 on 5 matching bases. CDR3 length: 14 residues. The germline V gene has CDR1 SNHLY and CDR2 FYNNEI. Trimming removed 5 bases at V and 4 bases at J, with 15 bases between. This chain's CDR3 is CASSMEGRGYEQYF. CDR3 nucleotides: TGTGCCAGCAGTATGGAAGGAAGGGGATACGAGCAGTACTTC.

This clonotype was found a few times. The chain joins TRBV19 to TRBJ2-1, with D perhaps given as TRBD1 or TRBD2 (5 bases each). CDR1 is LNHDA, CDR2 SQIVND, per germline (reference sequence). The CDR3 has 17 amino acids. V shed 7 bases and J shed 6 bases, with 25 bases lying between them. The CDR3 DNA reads TGTGCCAGTACTAAACGGGACGGCTTGAGGGGCTCCAATGAGCAGTTCTTC. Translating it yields CASTKRDGLRGSNEQFF.

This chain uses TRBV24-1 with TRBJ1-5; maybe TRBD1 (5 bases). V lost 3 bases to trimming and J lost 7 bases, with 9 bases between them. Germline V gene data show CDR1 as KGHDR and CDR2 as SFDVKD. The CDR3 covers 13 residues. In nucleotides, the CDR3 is TGTGCCACCAGTGATCCGGGGCAACAGCCCCAGCATTTT. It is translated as CATSDPGQQPQHF.

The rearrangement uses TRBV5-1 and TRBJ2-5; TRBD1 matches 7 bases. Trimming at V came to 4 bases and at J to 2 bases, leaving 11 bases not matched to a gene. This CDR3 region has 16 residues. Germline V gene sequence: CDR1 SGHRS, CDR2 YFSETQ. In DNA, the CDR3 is TGCGCCAGCAGCATGACCGGGACAGATTTTCAAGAGACCCAGTACTTC. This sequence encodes CASSMTGTDFQETQYF.

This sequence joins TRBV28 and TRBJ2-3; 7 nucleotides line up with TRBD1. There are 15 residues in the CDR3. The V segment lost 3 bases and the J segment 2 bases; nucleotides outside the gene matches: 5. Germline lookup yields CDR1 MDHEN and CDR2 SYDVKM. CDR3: CASSFGTANTDTQYF. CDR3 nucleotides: TGTGCCAGCAGTTTTGGGACAGCCAACACAGATACGCAGTATTTT.